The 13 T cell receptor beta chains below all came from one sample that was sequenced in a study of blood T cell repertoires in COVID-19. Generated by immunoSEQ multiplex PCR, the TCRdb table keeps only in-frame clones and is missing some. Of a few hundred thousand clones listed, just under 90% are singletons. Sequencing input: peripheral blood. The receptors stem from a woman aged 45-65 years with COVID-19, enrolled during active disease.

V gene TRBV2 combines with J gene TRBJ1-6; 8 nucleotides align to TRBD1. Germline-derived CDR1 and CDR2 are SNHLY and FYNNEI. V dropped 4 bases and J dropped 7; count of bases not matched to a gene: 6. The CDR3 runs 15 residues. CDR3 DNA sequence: TGTGCCAGCAGTGCACAGGGGGTGTTGAATTCACCCCTCCACTTT. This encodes CASSAQGVLNSPLHF.

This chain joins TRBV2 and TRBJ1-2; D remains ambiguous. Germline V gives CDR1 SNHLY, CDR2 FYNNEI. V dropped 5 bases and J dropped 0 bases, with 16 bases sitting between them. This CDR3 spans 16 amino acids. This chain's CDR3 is CASSPQRTGANYGYTF. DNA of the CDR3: TGTGCCAGCAGTCCCCAGAGGACGGGAGCTAACTATGGCTACACCTTC.

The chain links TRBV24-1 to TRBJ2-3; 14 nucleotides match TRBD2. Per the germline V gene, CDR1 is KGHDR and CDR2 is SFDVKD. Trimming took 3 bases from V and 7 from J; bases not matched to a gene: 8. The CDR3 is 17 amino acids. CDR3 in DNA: TGTGCCACCAGTGATCCAGGGACTAGCGGGAGTATAAATACGCAGTATTTT. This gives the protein CATSDPGTSGSINTQYF.

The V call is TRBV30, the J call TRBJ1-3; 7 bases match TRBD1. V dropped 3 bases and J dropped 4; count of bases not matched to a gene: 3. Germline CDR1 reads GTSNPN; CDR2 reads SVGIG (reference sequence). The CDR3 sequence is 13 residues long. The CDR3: CAWSTGVGNTIYF. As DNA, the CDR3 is TGTGCCTGGAGCACAGGGGTAGGAAACACCATATATTTT.

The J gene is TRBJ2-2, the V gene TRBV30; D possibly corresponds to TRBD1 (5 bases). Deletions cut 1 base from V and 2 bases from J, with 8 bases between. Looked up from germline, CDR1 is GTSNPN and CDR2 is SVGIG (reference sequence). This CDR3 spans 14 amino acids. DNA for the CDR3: TGTGCCTGGAGTGGGACATTAAACACCGGGGAGCTGTTTTTT. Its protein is CAWSGTLNTGELFF. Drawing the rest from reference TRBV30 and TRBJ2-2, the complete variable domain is SQTIHQWPATLVQPVGSPLSLECTVEGTSNPNLYWYRQAAGRGLQLLFYSVGIGQISSEVPQNLSASRPQDRQFILSSKKLLLSDSGFYLCAWSGTLNTGELFFGEGSRLTVL.

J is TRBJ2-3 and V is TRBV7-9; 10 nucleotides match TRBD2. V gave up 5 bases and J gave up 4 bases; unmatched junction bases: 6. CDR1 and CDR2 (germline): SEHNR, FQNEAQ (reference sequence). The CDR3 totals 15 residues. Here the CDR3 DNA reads TGTGCCAGCAGCGGAGGGCTAGCGGGAGCAGATACGCAGTATTTT. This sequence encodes CASSGGLAGADTQYF.

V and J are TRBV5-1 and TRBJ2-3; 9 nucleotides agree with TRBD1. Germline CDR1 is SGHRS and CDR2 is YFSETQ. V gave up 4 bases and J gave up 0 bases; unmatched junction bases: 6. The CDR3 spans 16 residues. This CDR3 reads CASSVTGGLSTDTQYF. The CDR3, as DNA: TGCGCCAGCAGCGTAACAGGGGGCCTTAGCACAGATACGCAGTATTTT. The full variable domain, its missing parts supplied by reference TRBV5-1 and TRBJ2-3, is KAGVTQTPRYLIKTRGQQVTLSCSPISGHRSVSWYQQTPGQGLQFLFEYFSETQRNKGNFPGRFSGRQFSNSRSEMNVSTLELGDSALYLCASSVTGGLSTDTQYFGPGTRLTVL.

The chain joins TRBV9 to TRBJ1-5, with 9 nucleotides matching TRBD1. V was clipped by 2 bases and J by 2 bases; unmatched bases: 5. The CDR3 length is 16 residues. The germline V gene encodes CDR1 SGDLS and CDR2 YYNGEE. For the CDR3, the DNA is TGTGCCAGCAGCGTCGGACAGGGGATTGGCAATCAGCCCCAGCATTTT. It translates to CASSVGQGIGNQPQHF.

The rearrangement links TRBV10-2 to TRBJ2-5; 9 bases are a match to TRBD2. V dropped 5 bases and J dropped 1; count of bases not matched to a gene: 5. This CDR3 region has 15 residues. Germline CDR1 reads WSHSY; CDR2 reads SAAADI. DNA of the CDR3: TGCGCCAGCAGTCCGACTAGCGGAATCCAAGAGACCCAGTACTTC. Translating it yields CASSPTSGIQETQYF.

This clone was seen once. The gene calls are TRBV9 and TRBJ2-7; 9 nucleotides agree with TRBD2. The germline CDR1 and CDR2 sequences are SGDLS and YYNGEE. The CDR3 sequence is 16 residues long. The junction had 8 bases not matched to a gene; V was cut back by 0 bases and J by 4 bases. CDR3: CASSVVASGIFYEQYF. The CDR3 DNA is TGTGCCAGCAGCGTAGTGGCTAGCGGGATTTTTTACGAGCAGTACTTC.

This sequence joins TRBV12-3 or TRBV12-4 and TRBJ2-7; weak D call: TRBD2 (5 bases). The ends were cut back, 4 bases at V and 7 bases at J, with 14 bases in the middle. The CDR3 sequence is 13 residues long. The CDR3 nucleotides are TGTGCCAGCAGTTACGGGAACCGAAAGGAGCAGTACTTC. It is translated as CASSYGNRKEQYF.

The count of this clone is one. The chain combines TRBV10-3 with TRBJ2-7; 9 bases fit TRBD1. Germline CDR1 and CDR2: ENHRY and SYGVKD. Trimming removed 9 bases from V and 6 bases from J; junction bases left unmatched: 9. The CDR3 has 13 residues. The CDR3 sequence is CAISGQGIREQYF. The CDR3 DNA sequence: TGTGCCATTTCAGGACAGGGGATCCGCGAGCAGTACTTC.

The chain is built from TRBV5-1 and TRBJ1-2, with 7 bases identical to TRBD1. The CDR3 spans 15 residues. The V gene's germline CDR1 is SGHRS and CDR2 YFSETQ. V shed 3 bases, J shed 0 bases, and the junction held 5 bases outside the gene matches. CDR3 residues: CASSSTGETNYGYTF. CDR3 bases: TGCGCCAGCAGCTCTACAGGGGAGACTAACTATGGCTACACCTTC.